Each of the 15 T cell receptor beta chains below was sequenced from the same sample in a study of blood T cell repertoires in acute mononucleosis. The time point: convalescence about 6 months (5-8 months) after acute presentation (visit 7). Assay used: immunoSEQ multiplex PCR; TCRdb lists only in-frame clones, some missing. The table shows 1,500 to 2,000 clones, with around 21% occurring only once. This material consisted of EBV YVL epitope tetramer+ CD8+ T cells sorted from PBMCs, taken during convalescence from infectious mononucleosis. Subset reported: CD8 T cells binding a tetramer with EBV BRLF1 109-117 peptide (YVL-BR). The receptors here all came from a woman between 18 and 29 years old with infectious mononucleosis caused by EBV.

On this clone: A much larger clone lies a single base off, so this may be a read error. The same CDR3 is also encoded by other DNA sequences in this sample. CDR3 DNA sequence: TGTGCCAGCAGCTGGACTAGCTCCTACGAGCAGTACTTC. Translated, it gives CASSWTSSYEQYF. The genes are TRBV4-1 and TRBJ2-7; 7 positions match TRBD2. Germline loops: CDR1 MGHRA, CDR2 YSYEKL. The CDR3 sequence is 13 residues long.

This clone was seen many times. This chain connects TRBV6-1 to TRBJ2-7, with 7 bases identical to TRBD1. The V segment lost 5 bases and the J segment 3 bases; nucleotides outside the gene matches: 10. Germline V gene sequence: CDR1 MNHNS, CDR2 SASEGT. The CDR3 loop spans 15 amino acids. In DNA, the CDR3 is TGTGCCAGCAGTCCGACCGCCGGGACAGACTACGAGCAGTACTTC. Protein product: CASSPTAGTDYEQYF.

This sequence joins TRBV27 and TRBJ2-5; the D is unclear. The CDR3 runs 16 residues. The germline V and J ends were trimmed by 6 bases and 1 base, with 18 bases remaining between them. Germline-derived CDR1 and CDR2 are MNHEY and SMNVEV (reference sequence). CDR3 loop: CASSLIAAHSQETQYF. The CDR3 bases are TGTGCCAGCAGCTTAATTGCGGCCCACTCCCAAGAGACCCAGTACTTC.

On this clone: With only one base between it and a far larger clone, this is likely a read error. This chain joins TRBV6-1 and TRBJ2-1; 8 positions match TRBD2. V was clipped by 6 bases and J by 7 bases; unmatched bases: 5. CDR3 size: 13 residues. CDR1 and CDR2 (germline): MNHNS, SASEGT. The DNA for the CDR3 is TGTGCCAGCAGCTTCCCTAGCGGGAATGAGCAGTTCTTC. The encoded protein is CASSFPSGNEQFF.

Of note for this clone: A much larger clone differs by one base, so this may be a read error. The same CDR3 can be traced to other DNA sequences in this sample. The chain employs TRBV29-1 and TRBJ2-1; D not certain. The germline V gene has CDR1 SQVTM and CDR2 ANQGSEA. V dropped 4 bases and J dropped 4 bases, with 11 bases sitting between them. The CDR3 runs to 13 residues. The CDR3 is CSVGHALYNEQFF. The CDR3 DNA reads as TGCAGCGTTGGTCATGCCCTTTACAATGAGCAGTTCTTC.

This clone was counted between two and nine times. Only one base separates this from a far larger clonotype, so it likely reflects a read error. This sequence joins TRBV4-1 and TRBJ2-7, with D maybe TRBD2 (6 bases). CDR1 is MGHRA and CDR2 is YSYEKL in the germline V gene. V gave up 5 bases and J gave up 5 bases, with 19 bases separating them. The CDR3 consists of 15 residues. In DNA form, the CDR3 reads TGCGCCAGCAGCTCATTCCGGGACTCCTCGAACGAGCAGTACTTC. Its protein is CASSSFRDSSNEQYF.

The CDR3 nucleotides read TGCAGCGTTGACCTTTCGGGACAGTCCTCCTACGAGCAGTACTTC. It is translated as CSVDLSGQSSYEQYF. The chain couples TRBV29-1 to TRBJ2-4; 7 bases are shared with TRBD1. The DNA end favors TRBJ2-7, so the J call may be wrong. Germline V CDR1 and CDR2: SQVTM, ANQGSEA. This CDR3 region has 15 residues.

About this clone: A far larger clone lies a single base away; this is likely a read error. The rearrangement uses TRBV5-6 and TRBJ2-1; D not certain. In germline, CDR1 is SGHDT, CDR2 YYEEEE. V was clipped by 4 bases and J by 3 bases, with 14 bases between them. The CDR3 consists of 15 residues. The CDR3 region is CASSQVPRDYNEQFF. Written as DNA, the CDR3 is TGTGCCAGCAGCCAAGTACCCCGAGACTACAATGAGCAGTTCTTC.

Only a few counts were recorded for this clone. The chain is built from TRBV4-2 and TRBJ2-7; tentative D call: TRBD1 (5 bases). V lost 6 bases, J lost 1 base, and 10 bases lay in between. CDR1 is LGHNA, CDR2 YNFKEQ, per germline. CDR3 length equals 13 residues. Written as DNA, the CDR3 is TGTGCCAGCAGTTACCAGGGTTCCTACGAGCAGTACTTC. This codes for CASSYQGSYEQYF.

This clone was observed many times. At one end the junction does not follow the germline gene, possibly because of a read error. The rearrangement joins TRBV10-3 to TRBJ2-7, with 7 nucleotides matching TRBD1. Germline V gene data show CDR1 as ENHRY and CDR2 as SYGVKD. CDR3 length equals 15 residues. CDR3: CASSPTAGTDYEQYF. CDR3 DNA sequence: TGTGCCAGCAGTCCGACCGCCGGGACAGACTACGAGCAGTACTTC.

CDR3 in amino acids: CASSQLAGGLNEQFF. For the CDR3, the DNA is TGTGCCAGCAGCCAACTAGCGGGAGGTCTTAATGAGCAGTTCTTC. V is TRBV7-2 and J is TRBJ2-1; 12 bases match TRBD2. Germline V gene sequence: CDR1 SGHTA, CDR2 FQGNSA. V gave up 5 bases and J gave up 7 bases; unmatched junction bases: 6. There are 15 residues in the CDR3.

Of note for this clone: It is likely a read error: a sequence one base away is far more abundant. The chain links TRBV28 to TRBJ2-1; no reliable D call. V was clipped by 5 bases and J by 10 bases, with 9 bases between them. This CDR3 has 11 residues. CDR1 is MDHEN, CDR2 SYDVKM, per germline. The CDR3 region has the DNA TGTGCCAGCAGTGCGCAAATGGAGCAGTTCTTC. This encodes CASSAQMEQFF. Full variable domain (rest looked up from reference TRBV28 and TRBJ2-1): DVKVTQSSRYLVKRTGEKVFLECVQDMDHENMFWYRQDPGLGLRLIYFSYDVKMKEKGDIPEGYSVSREKKERFSLILESASTNQTSMYLCASSAQMEQFFGPGTRLTVL.

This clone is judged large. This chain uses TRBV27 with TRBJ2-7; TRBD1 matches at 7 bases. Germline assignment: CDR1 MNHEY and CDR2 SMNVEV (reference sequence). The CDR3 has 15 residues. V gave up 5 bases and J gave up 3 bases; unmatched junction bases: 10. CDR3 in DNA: TGTGCCAGCAGTCCGACCGCCGGGACAGACTACGAGCAGTACTTC. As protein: CASSPTAGTDYEQYF.

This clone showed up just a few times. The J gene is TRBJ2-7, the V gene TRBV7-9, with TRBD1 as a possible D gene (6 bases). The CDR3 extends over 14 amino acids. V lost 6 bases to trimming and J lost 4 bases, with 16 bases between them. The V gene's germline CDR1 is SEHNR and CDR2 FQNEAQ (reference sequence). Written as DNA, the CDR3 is TGTGCCAGCAGTTTAAGAGGGGGTGGGTACGAGCAGTACTTC. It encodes CASSLRGGGYEQYF.

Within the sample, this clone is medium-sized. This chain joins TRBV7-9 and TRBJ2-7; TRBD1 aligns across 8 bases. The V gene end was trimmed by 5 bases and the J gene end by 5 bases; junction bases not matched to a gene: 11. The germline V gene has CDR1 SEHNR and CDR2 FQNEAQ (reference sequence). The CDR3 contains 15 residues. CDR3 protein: CASSQTPTGADEQYF. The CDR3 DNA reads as TGTGCCAGCAGCCAAACCCCGACAGGGGCGGACGAGCAGTACTTC.